The next 9 T cell receptor beta chains were all read from a single sample in a study of cytomegalovirus exposure and HLA in healthy donors. Use of 60 Vbeta and 13 Jbeta primers characterized the PCR. Libraries were prepared by immunoSEQ multiplex PCR; TCRdb keeps only in-frame clonotypes and omits some of them. Altogether just over 150,000 clones are present, 84% being singletons, with the ten largest covering 1.5% to 2%. Sample: PBMCs. The receptor source for this set is a man in his late teens or twenties in good health and CMV-seronegative.

This chain links TRBV29-1 with TRBJ2-5, with 7 bases aligning to TRBD2. The V gene end was trimmed by 4 bases and the J gene end by 2 bases; junction bases not matched to a gene: 16. The V gene's germline CDR1 is SQVTM and CDR2 ANQGSEA. There are 17 residues in the CDR3. The DNA of the CDR3 is TGCAGCGTTGTAGGGGTAGCGGGTCCCGGGGGGCAAGAGACCCAGTACTTC. This gives the protein CSVVGVAGPGGQETQYF.

V and J are TRBV29-1 and TRBJ2-7; D ambiguous. The germline CDR1 and CDR2 sequences are SQVTM and ANQGSEA. The CDR3 runs to 15 residues. V was shortened by 4 bases and J by 2 bases, with 18 bases between the two germline ends. The CDR3 sequence is CSVVGTESSPYEQYF. The CDR3 DNA reads TGCAGCGTTGTTGGTACAGAGAGTTCTCCCTACGAGCAGTACTTC.

The rearrangement joins TRBV9 to TRBJ2-2; D call uncertain. The V end was cut by 0 bases, the J end by 6 bases, with 6 bases between. Germline CDR1 is SGDLS and CDR2 is YYNGEE. The CDR3 covers 13 residues. The CDR3 spells CASSVGPPGELFF. CDR3 DNA sequence: TGTGCCAGCAGCGTAGGGCCTCCCGGGGAGCTGTTTTTT. Together with reference TRBV9 and TRBJ2-2, the CDR3 gives the full variable domain: DSGVTQTPKHLITATGQRVTLRCSPRSGDLSVYWYQQSLDQGLQFLIQYYNGEERAKGNILERFSAQQFPDLHSELNLSSLELGDSALYFCASSVGPPGELFFGEGSRLTVL.

This chain joins TRBV27 and TRBJ1-2; no reliable D call. Trimming took off 2 bases at V and 8 bases at J, with 18 bases between the two ends. The germline gives CDR1 MNHEY, CDR2 SMNVEV (reference sequence). This CDR3 region has 15 residues. The DNA of the CDR3 is TGTGCCAGCAGTTTAGACCTAAGGACGCGAGGGGGCTACACCTTC. Translating gives CASSLDLRTRGGYTF.

The J gene is TRBJ2-5, the V gene TRBV7-3; no reliable D call. The CDR3 length is 12 residues. Trimming cost V 0 bases and J 5 bases, with 4 bases left between them. Germline V lookup: CDR1 SGHTA, CDR2 FQGTGA. The CDR3 spells CASSLTRETQYF. Here the CDR3 DNA reads TGTGCCAGCAGCTTAACACGGGAGACCCAGTACTTC.

J is TRBJ2-5 and V is TRBV27; 10 bases are a match to TRBD1. The DNA matches TRBJ2-7 better at its end, which makes the J call doubtful. In germline, CDR1 is MNHEY, CDR2 SMNVEV (reference sequence). There are 15 residues in the CDR3. CDR3 coding DNA: TGTGCCAGCAGTTTAGGACAGGGGGGGGCCTACGAGCAGTACTTC. The encoded protein is CASSLGQGGAYEQYF.

The chain couples TRBV5-6 to TRBJ2-5; 9 bases line up with TRBD1. V gave up 3 bases and J gave up 4 bases; unmatched junction bases: 10. This CDR3 is 16 amino acids long. Germline CDR1 is SGHDT and CDR2 is YYEEEE. CDR3: CASSSQKTGGRETQYF. In DNA, the CDR3 is TGTGCCAGCAGCTCACAAAAGACAGGGGGAAGAGAGACCCAGTACTTC.

This chain joins TRBV10-1 and TRBJ2-7; 7 nucleotides align to TRBD1. Trimming cost V 1 base and J 6 bases; bases outside gene matches: 6. The germline gives CDR1 WNHNN, CDR2 SYGVQD (reference sequence). The CDR3 covers 14 residues. The CDR3 sequence: CASSELKGAVEQYF. The CDR3 nucleotides read TGCGCCAGCAGTGAGTTAAAGGGGGCCGTCGAGCAGTACTTC.

This chain connects TRBV5-1 to TRBJ2-2; D uncertain. The V and J ends lost 2 bases and 5 bases respectively, with 7 bases between them. The CDR3 consists of 13 residues. Germline assignment: CDR1 SGHRS and CDR2 YFSETQ. The CDR3 nucleotides read TGCGCCAGCAGCTTCGGAGCAACCGGGGAGCTGTTTTTT. Its translation: CASSFGATGELFF.